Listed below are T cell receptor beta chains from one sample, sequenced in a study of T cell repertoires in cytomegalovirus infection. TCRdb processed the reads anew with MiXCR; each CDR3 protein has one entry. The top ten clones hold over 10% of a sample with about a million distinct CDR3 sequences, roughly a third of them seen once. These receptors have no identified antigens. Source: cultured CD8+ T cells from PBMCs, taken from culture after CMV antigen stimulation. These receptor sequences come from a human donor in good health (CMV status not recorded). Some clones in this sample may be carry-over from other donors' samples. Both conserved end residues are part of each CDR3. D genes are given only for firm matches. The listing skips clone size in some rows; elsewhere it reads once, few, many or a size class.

CASGFGTEAFF,TGTGCTAGTGGTTTCGGCACTGAAGCTTTCTTT,TRBV12-5,TRBJ1-1,.,many
CASTWTVNSVTF,TGTGCCAGTACCTGGACAGTCAACTCCGTCACCTTC,TRBV19,TRBJ1-2,.,few
CASSFLPGAYNSPLHF,TGTGCCAGCAGTTTCCTTCCGGGGGCCTATAATTCACCCCTCCACTTT,TRBV12-3/TRBV12-4,TRBJ1-6,.,few
CSALGAGGPNEQFF,TGCAGTGCTTTGGGGGCGGGGGGGCCGAATGAGCAGTTCTTC,TRBV20-1,TRBJ2-1,TRBD2,.
CASSEAQGARTEAFF,TGTGCCAGCAGCGAGGCGCAGGGGGCAAGGACTGAAGCTTTCTTT,TRBV7-9,TRBJ1-1,TRBD1,few
CASTPGTGASPQYF,TGTGCCAGCACCCCCGGGACAGGTGCGAGCCCGCAGTATTTT,TRBV27,TRBJ2-3,TRBD1,.
CATGHDRTGVGTQYF,TGTGCCACGGGGCACGACAGGACAGGAGTTGGGACCCAGTACTTC,TRBV15,TRBJ2-5,TRBD1,.
CASGNFGNGYTF,.,TRBV12-5,TRBJ1-2,.,.
CASSLPSGTVFSGANVLTF,TGTGCCAGCAGCTTACCTTCCGGGACAGTCTTCTCTGGGGCCAACGTCCTGACTTTC,TRBV7-8,TRBJ2-6,TRBD1,many
CASSYPGGAAYEQYF,TGTGCCAGCAGTTACCCCGGTGGAGCCGCCTACGAGCAGTACTTC,TRBV6-5,TRBJ2-7,.,many
CASSSTAQNTEAFF,TGTGCCAGCAGCTCTACGGCTCAGAACACTGAAGCTTTCTTT,TRBV7-3,TRBJ1-1,.,.
CASSLIPGAPAGELFF,TGTGCCAGCAGTTTGATCCCGGGGGCGCCGGCCGGGGAGCTGTTTTTT,TRBV12-3/TRBV12-4,TRBJ2-2,.,.
CASSSYRVPITDTQYF,TGTGCCAGCAGCTCATACAGGGTTCCTATCACAGATACGCAGTATTTT,TRBV9,TRBJ2-3,.,.
CASLDRALNEQFF,TGTGCCAGCTTGGACAGGGCTCTCAATGAGCAGTTCTTC,TRBV6-2/TRBV6-3,TRBJ2-1,TRBD1,.
CASSPGTVYYEQYF,TGTGCCAGCAGTCCCGGGACAGTCTACTACGAGCAGTACTTC,TRBV2,TRBJ2-7,TRBD1,.
CASSEKRPTDTQYF,TGTGCCAGCAGTGAGAAGCGGCCCACAGATACGCAGTATTTT,TRBV2,TRBJ2-3,.,.
CASSYRDRAMVELAKNIQYF,TGTGCCAGCAGCTACCGAGACAGGGCTATGGTGGAATTAGCCAAAAACATTCAGTACTTC,TRBV7-9,TRBJ2-4,TRBD1,few
CASSLEWGDDQPQHF,TGTGCCAGCAGCCTCGAGTGGGGGGACGATCAGCCCCAGCATTTT,TRBV7-2,TRBJ1-5,.,many
CSARMQQTSGAQETQYF,TGCAGTGCTAGAATGCAGCAGACTAGCGGGGCTCAAGAGACCCAGTACTTC,TRBV20-1,TRBJ2-5,TRBD2,few
CASETGTGLETQYF,TGTGCCAGCGAAACCGGGACAGGGTTGGAGACCCAGTACTTC,TRBV2,TRBJ2-5,TRBD1,.
CASSQAVDSEAFF,TGTGCCAGCAGCCAAGCGGTAGACTCCGAAGCTTTCTTT,TRBV14,TRBJ1-1,.,.
CASSSTFPSYEQYF,TGTGCCAGCAGTTCCACTTTTCCCTCCTACGAGCAGTACTTC,TRBV27,TRBJ2-7,.,.